This record covers a single T cell receptor (beta chain). These data come from a study of T cells after yellow fever vaccination. MiXCR, applied by TCRdb to the 5' RACE reads, yields one record per CDR3 protein. Of 29,000 or so distinct CDR3 sequences in the sample, just under 6.5% were seen once. Whole-study findings and limits: Peaking on day 5 versus 15, the secondary response was faster but weaker. Primary-vaccination clones mostly resurfaced post-booster (about 95% CD4, more than 80% CD8).

The germline V and J ends were trimmed by 7 bases and 5 bases, with 14 bases remaining between them. CDR3 size: 14 residues. Germline values: CDR1 SNHLY, CDR2 FYNNEI. The specimen comprised PBMCs, either bulk or a sorted T-cell subset (CD4+, CD8+, memory, or dextramer-sorted; not recorded which), sampled on the day of the yellow fever booster vaccination. V usage is TRBV2 and J usage is TRBJ1-4; D is ambiguous. This clonotype was sampled from a man between 25 and 39 years old who received the YFV17D yellow fever vaccine. The CDR3 loop reads CASTSLGPNEKLFF. The DNA for the CDR3 is TGTGCCAGCACCTCCCTCGGACCAAATGAAAAACTGTTTTTT. The full variable domain, with the rest looked up from reference TRBV2 and TRBJ1-4, is EPEVTQTPSHQVTQMGQEVILRCVPISNHLYFYWYRQILGQKVEFLVSFYNNEISEKSEIFDDQFSVERPDGSNFTLKIRSTKLEDSAMYFCASTSLGPNEKLFFGSGTQLSVL.